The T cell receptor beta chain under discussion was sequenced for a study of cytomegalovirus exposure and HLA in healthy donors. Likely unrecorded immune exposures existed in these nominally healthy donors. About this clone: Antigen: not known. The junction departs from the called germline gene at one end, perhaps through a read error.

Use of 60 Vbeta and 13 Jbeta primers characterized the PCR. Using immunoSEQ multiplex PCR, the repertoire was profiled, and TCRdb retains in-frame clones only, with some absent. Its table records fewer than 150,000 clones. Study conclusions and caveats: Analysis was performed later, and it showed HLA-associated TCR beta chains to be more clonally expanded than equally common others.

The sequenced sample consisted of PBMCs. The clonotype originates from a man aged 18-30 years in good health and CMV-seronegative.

DNA of the CDR3: TGTGCCAATAGTACCGTAAGGCGGGGTTCACCAGATACGCAGTATTTT. Protein: CANSTVRRGSPDTQYF. This rearrangement joins TRBV19 to TRBJ2-3; TRBD2 is a possible D gene (6 bases). The V gene's germline CDR1 is LNHDA and CDR2 SQIVND (reference sequence). The CDR3 spans 16 residues.